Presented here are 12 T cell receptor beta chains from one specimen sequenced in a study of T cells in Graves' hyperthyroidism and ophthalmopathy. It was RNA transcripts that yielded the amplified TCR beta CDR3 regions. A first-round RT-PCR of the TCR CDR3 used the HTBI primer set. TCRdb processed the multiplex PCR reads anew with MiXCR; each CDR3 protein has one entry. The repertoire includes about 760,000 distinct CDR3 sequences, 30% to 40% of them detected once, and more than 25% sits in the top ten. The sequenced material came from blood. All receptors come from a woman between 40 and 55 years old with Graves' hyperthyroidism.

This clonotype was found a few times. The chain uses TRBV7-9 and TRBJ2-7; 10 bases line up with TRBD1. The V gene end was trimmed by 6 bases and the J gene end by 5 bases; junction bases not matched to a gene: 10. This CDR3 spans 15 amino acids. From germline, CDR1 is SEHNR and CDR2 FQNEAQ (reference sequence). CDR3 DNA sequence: TGTGCCAGCAGTCCCCCCGGGACAGGGGAAGACGAGCAGTACTTC. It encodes CASSPPGTGEDEQYF.

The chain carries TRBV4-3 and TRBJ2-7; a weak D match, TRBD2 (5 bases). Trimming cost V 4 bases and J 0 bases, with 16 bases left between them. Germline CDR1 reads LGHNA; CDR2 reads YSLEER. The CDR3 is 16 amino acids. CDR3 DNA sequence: TGCGCCAGCAGCCCCTCGGCGGGTAAGAGCTCCTACGAGCAGTACTTC. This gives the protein CASSPSAGKSSYEQYF.

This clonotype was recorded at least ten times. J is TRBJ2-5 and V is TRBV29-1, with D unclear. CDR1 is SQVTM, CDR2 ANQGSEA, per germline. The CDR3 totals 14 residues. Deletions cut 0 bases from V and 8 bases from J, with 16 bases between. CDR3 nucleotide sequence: TGCAGCGTTGAAGATCTAGGCCGCCGTTTAACCCAGTACTTC. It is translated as CSVEDLGRRLTQYF.

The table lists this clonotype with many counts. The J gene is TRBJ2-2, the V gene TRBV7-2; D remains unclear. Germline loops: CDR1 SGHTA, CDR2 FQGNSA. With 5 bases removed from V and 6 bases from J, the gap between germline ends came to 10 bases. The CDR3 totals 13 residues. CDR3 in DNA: TGTGCCAGCAGCCCCTATATTGCCGGGGAGCTGTTTTTT. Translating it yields CASSPYIAGELFF.

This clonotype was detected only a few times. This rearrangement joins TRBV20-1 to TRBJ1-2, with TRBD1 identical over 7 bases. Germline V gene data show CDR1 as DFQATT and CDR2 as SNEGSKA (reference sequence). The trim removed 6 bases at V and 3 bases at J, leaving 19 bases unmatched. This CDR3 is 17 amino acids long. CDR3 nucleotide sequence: TGCAGTGCCCATAACAGGGGTGCTCCCACGACTCACTATGGCTACACCTTC. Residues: CSAHNRGAPTTHYGYTF.

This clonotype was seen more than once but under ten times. The CDR3 sequence is CASREPSGSYNSPLHF. The CDR3 region has the DNA TGTGCCAGCAGAGAACCGTCCGGCTCCTATAATTCACCCCTCCACTTT. V usage is TRBV2 and J usage is TRBJ1-6; no definite D call. Trimming removed 6 bases from V and 0 bases from J, with 12 bases in between. The CDR3 covers 16 residues. CDR1 and CDR2 (germline): SNHLY, FYNNEI.

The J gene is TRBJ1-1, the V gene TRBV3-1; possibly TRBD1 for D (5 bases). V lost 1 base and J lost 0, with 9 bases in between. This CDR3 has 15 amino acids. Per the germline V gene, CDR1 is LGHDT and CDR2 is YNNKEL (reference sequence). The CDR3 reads CASSQGDRVNTEAFF. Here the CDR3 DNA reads TGTGCCAGCAGCCAAGGGGACCGCGTGAACACTGAAGCTTTCTTT. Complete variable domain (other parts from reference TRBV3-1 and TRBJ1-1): DTAVSQTPKYLVTQMGNDKSIKCEQNLGHDTMYWYKQDSKKFLKIMFSYNNKELIINETVPNRFSPKSPDKAHLNLHINSLELGDSAVYFCASSQGDRVNTEAFFGQGTRLTVV.

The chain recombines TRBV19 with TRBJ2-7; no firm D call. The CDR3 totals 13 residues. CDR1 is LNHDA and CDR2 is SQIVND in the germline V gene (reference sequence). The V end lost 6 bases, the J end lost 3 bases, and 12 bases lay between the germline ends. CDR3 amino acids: CASRAPADYEQYF. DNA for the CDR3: TGTGCCAGTAGAGCCCCGGCGGACTACGAGCAGTACTTC.

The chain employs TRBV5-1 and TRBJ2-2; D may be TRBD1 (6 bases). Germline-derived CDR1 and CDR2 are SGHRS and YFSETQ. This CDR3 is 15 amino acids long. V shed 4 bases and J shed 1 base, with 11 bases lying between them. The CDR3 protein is CASSRLTGNTGELFF. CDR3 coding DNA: TGCGCCAGCAGCCGCCTGACAGGGAACACCGGGGAGCTGTTTTTT.

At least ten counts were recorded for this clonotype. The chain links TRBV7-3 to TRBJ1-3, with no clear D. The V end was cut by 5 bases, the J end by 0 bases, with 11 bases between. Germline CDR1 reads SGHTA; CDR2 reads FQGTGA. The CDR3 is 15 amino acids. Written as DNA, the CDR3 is TGTGCCAGCAGCCCGGACTCAAACTCTGGAAACACCATATATTTT. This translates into CASSPDSNSGNTIYF.

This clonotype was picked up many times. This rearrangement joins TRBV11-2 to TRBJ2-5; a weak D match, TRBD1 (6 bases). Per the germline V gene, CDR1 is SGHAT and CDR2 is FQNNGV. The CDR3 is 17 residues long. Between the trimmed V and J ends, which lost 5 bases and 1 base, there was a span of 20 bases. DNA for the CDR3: TGTGCCAGCAGCCCTCCCGGTGGGGGCCGCTCCCAAGAGACCCAGTACTTC. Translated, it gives CASSPPGGGRSQETQYF. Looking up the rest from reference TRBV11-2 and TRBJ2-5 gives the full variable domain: EAGVAQSPRYKIIEKRQSVAFWCNPISGHATLYWYQQILGQGPKLLIQFQNNGVVDDSQLPKDRFSAERLKGVDSTLKIQPAKLEDSAVYLCASSPPGGGRSQETQYFGPGTRLLVL.

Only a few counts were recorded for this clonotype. CDR3 protein: CASSLTGTGGEAFF. The CDR3 nucleotides are TGCGCCAGCAGCTTAACAGGGACAGGAGGTGAAGCTTTCTTT. The V call is TRBV5-1, the J call TRBJ1-1; 8 bases match TRBD1. J lost 7 bases, V lost 2 bases, and 7 bases had no gene match. Per germline, CDR1 SGHRS and CDR2 YFSETQ. The CDR3 contains 14 residues.